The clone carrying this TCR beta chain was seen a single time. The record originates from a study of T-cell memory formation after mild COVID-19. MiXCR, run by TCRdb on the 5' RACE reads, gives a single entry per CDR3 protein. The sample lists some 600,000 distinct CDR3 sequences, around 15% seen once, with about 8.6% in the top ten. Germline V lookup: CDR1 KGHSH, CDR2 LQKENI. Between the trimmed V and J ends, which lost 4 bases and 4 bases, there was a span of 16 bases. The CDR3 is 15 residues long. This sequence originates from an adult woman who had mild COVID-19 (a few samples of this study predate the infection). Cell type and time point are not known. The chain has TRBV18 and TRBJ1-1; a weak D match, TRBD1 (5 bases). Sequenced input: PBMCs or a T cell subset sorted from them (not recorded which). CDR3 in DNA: TGTGCCAGCTCACAGGAAGGGGCTCTTGGCACTGAAGCTTTCTTT. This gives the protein CASSQEGALGTEAFF.